This section outlines one TCR beta chain sequence together with its context. Antigen unknown. The source of the sample is a study of T-cell memory formation after mild COVID-19. Broader study findings: Pre-infection memory contained some responding clones, which suggested that cross-reactive memory had joined.

With 5 bases clipped from V and 0 bases from J, the junction kept 7 bases outside the gene matches. The germline V gene has CDR1 SGHTA and CDR2 FQGNSA. This CDR3 comprises 15 residues. A single record per CDR3 protein comes from TCRdb applying MiXCR to the 5' RACE reads. The sample lists about 500,000 distinct CDR3 sequences, about a fifth occurring once. The material sequenced was PBMCs or a T cell subset sorted from them (not recorded which). This sequence joins TRBV7-2 and TRBJ2-7; 7 positions agree with TRBD2. The receptor was isolated from an adult woman who had mild COVID-19 (a few samples of this study predate the infection). Cell type and time point are not known. The CDR3 DNA follows: TGTGCCAGCAGCGTTAGCGGGCTGAGCTCCTACGAGCAGTACTTC. As protein: CASSVSGLSSYEQYF.